This TCR beta chain was documented in a study of blood T cell repertoires in COVID-19. Sequencing used immunoSEQ multiplex PCR; TCRdb keeps in-frame clones, though not all of them. Of 210,000 or so clones listed, 81% are singletons. Participants were aged roughly 18 to 89 years, lived in under 25 US areas, and enrolled virtually. This CDR3 is 14 amino acids long. V was pared by 2 bases and J by 5 bases, with 12 bases between. CDR1 is MDHEN and CDR2 is SYDVKM in the germline V gene. The chain has TRBV28 and TRBJ2-5; D gene unclear. Sequenced material: PBMCs or T cells enriched from blood (not recorded which). This sequence originates from a woman in her fifties or sixties with acute COVID-19. The CDR3 region is CASSLRPPRETQYF. For the CDR3, the DNA is TGTGCCAGCAGTTTAAGGCCCCCGAGGGAGACCCAGTACTTC.